These 18 T cell receptor beta chains came from one sample sequenced in a study of blood T cell repertoires in COVID-19. Sequencing was performed with immunoSEQ multiplex PCR; in TCRdb, only in-frame clones are kept and a portion is missing. The table has almost 250,000 clones, 70% to 90% seen once. The sample taken for sequencing was PBMCs or T cells enriched from blood (not recorded which). These TCRs come from a woman in her 50s with acute COVID-19.

The rearrangement links TRBV11-2 to TRBJ2-6, with 7 bases aligning to TRBD2. The J segment lost 2 bases and the V segment lost 5 bases, leaving 6 bases of the junction unmatched. The CDR3 is made up of 16 amino acids. CDR1 is SGHAT and CDR2 is FQNNGV in the germline V gene. The CDR3 DNA reads TGTGCCAGCAGCCATAGACGGGGGGCTGGGGCCAACGTCCTGACTTTC. Encoded protein: CASSHRRGAGANVLTF.

J is TRBJ2-1 and V is TRBV19, with 13 positions matching TRBD2. J lost 10 bases, V lost 1 base, and 4 bases had no gene match. Germline CDR1 reads LNHDA; CDR2 reads SQIVND (reference sequence). The CDR3 contains 15 residues. This CDR3 is CASSIGTSGGGEQFF. In DNA, the CDR3 is TGTGCCAGTAGTATAGGGACTAGCGGGGGAGGAGAGCAGTTCTTC.

The J gene is TRBJ1-2, the V gene TRBV4-2, with 7 nucleotides matching TRBD1. Trimming removed 5 bases from V and 2 bases from J; junction bases left unmatched: 2. CDR3 length: 13 residues. In germline, CDR1 is LGHNA, CDR2 YNFKEQ. Here the CDR3 DNA reads TGTGCCAGCAGCGGGACAGAGAACTATGGCTACACCTTC. Encoded protein: CASSGTENYGYTF.

Worth noting for this clone: Other DNA sequences in this sample translate to the same CDR3. The genes are TRBV9 and TRBJ1-1; no clear D. The germline V and J ends were trimmed by 0 bases and 1 base, with 7 bases remaining between them. Germline V gives CDR1 SGDLS, CDR2 YYNGEE. The CDR3 contains 14 residues. Here the CDR3 reads CASSVAPENTEAFF. The CDR3 DNA sequence: TGTGCCAGCAGCGTAGCTCCAGAGAACACTGAAGCTTTCTTT.

The rearrangement joins TRBV7-6 to TRBJ1-6; perhaps TRBD1 as D (5 bases). The CDR3 spans 16 residues. Germline CDR1 SGHVS, CDR2 FNYEAQ. V lost 1 base and J 7 bases, leaving 14 bases between the germline ends. The CDR3 loop is CASSLGSSGANSPLHF. The CDR3 DNA is TGTGCCAGCAGCTTAGGTTCCAGTGGGGCGAATTCACCCCTCCACTTT.

In this sample, this clone turned up once. The genes are TRBV10-3 and TRBJ1-4; 9 nucleotides match TRBD1. The CDR3 is made up of 18 amino acids. V shed 7 bases and J 0 bases; nucleotides not matched to a gene: 12. From germline, CDR1 is ENHRY and CDR2 SYGVKD. CDR3 sequence reads: CAIIPGQGLGATNEKLFF. The CDR3 nucleotides read TGTGCCATCATACCGGGACAGGGTCTGGGGGCAACTAATGAAAAACTGTTTTTT.

This clone showed up many times. This sequence joins TRBV9 and TRBJ2-1; 9 nucleotides agree with TRBD1. V shed 4 bases and J 3 bases; nucleotides not matched to a gene: 8. The CDR3 has 16 residues. The germline gives CDR1 SGDLS, CDR2 YYNGEE. DNA for the CDR3: TGTGCCAGCAGCCCCTGGACAGGGGCTTACTACAATGAGCAGTTCTTC. This sequence encodes CASSPWTGAYYNEQFF.

The rearrangement joins TRBV4-3 to TRBJ2-7; D is possibly TRBD2 (5 bases). The germline V gene encodes CDR1 LGHNA and CDR2 YSLEER. The CDR3 totals 14 residues. Deletions cut 4 bases from V and 3 bases from J, with 13 bases between. The CDR3 is CASSPELVSYEQYF. The CDR3 bases are TGCGCCAGCAGCCCGGAACTAGTCAGCTACGAGCAGTACTTC.

The genes are TRBV30 and TRBJ2-3; the D gene is possibly TRBD2 (6 bases). CDR1 and CDR2 from the germline V gene are GTSNPN and SVGIG (reference sequence). The germline V and J ends were trimmed by 8 bases and 5 bases, with 17 bases remaining between them. The CDR3 has 13 residues. The CDR3 reads CATASGVGDTQYF. The CDR3 DNA reads TGTGCCACGGCCTCGGGGGTAGGAGATACGCAGTATTTT.

This clone was found a few times. V and J are TRBV7-9 and TRBJ1-1, with TRBD1 matching 8 bases. V shed 4 bases and J 4 bases; nucleotides not matched to a gene: 5. Germline-derived CDR1 and CDR2 are SEHNR and FQNEAQ (reference sequence). This CDR3 is 14 amino acids long. CDR3 in amino acids: CASSSQGAGTEAFF. CDR3 in DNA: TGTGCCAGCAGCTCTCAGGGGGCGGGCACTGAAGCTTTCTTT. Based on the CDR3 plus reference TRBV7-9 and TRBJ1-1, the full variable domain is DTGVSQNPRHKITKRGQNVTFRCDPISEHNRLYWYRQTLGQGPEFLTYFQNEAQLEKSRLLSDRFSAERPKGSFSTLEIQRTEQGDSAMYLCASSSQGAGTEAFFGQGTRLTVV.

The CDR3 DNA reads as TGTGCCAGCAGCCAAGTGTGGGACAGGGGGAACTATGGCTACACCTTC. It is translated as CASSQVWDRGNYGYTF. The chain combines TRBV3-1 (or the pseudogene TRBV3-2) with TRBJ1-2; 11 bases match TRBD1. Germline values: CDR1 LGHDT, CDR2 YNNKEL (reference sequence). This CDR3 contains 16 residues. V shed 1 base and J 2 bases; nucleotides not matched to a gene: 3.

This clone was detected only a few times. Other DNA sequences within the sample encode an identical CDR3. V usage is TRBV5-1 and J usage is TRBJ1-5, with TRBD1 as a possible D gene (5 bases). CDR1 is SGHRS and CDR2 is YFSETQ in the germline V gene. V was pared by 4 bases and J by 1 base, with 12 bases between. This CDR3 region has 15 residues. Written as DNA, the CDR3 is TGCGCCAGCAGCACCGGGACTGGGAGCAATCAGCCCCAGCATTTT. Amino acid sequence: CASSTGTGSNQPQHF. Full variable domain (rest looked up from reference TRBV5-1 and TRBJ1-5): KAGVTQTPRYLIKTRGQQVTLSCSPISGHRSVSWYQQTPGQGLQFLFEYFSETQRNKGNFPGRFSGRQFSNSRSEMNVSTLELGDSALYLCASSTGTGSNQPQHFGDGTRLSIL.

The chain recombines TRBV9 with TRBJ1-1; D remains ambiguous. The CDR3 runs 13 residues. V gave up 0 bases and J gave up 2 bases, with 5 bases separating them. Germline V gene sequence: CDR1 SGDLS, CDR2 YYNGEE. The CDR3 DNA sequence: TGTGCCAGCAGCGTAGCCATCAACACTGAAGCTTTCTTT. Amino acids: CASSVAINTEAFF.

This chain links TRBV5-4 with TRBJ1-4; 7 nucleotides match TRBD1. The CDR3 totals 14 residues. Trimming at V came to 4 bases and at J to 6 bases, leaving 6 bases not matched to a gene. Per germline, CDR1 SGHNT and CDR2 YYREEE (reference sequence). In DNA form, the CDR3 reads TGTGCCAGCAGCCAGGACCAGGGGGATGAAAAACTGTTTTTT. Its protein is CASSQDQGDEKLFF.

This clone was observed a handful of times. The chain links TRBV7-9 to TRBJ2-1, with TRBD2 matching over 7 bases. The J segment lost 0 bases and the V segment lost 5 bases, leaving 7 bases of the junction unmatched. The germline V gene has CDR1 SEHNR and CDR2 FQNEAQ (reference sequence). The CDR3 has 16 residues. As DNA, the CDR3 is TGTGCCAGCAGCCGAAATGGACTAGGCTCCTACAATGAGCAGTTCTTC. Residues: CASSRNGLGSYNEQFF.

J is TRBJ2-5 and V is TRBV5-4, with 8 bases aligning to TRBD2. The CDR3 runs 16 residues. The V gene end was trimmed by 3 bases and the J gene end by 5 bases; junction bases not matched to a gene: 12. In germline, CDR1 is SGHNT, CDR2 YYREEE (reference sequence). The DNA for the CDR3 is TGTGCCAGCAGCTCCAGTCTCCGGGGGGGCCGCGAGACCCAGTACTTC. Translation gives CASSSSLRGGRETQYF.

V and J are TRBV5-6 and TRBJ1-2; possible D gene TRBD1, 5 bases. The CDR3 is 15 residues long. V gave up 1 base and J gave up 4 bases, with 14 bases separating them. The germline gives CDR1 SGHDT, CDR2 YYEEEE. CDR3 residues: CASSLNGDSVYGYTF. The CDR3 region has the DNA TGTGCCAGCAGCTTGAATGGAGACAGTGTCTATGGCTACACCTTC.

This clone came up a few times. The rearrangement uses TRBV7-2 and TRBJ2-7, with D perhaps TRBD1 (5 bases). The V end was cut by 6 bases, the J end by 2 bases, with 8 bases between. From germline, CDR1 is SGHTA and CDR2 FQGNSA. CDR3 size: 12 residues. CDR3 nucleotide sequence: TGTGCCAGCAGGACAGATGCCTACGAGCAGTACTTC. It translates to CASRTDAYEQYF.